The 17 T cell receptor beta chains below come from one sample, sequenced in a study of post-analysis software for immune sequencing data. Study conclusions and caveats: In patients, TRBV5-6, TRBV5-1 and TRBV20-1 belonged to five or six TRBV segments found more frequently than in controls.

For these TCRs, the target antigens are not known. Included in the TCR beta cDNA libraries were unique molecular identifiers. TCRdb reanalysed the PCR reads using MiXCR and keeps one entry per CDR3 protein. This sample yields hundreds of thousands of distinct CDR3 sequences, of which approximately 60% are seen a single time; about 11% belongs to the top ten. Sequenced: blood. These receptors came from a girl aged 2-9 years with multiple sclerosis.

V is TRBV5-1 and J is TRBJ2-1; D may correspond to TRBD1 or TRBD2 (5 bases each). The CDR3 spans 15 residues. V lost 2 bases, J lost 5 bases, and 14 bases lay in between. The germline V gene has CDR1 SGHRS and CDR2 YFSETQ. In DNA, the CDR3 is TGCGCCAGCAGCTTTTCCGGGACCGAAAACAATGAGCAGTTCTTC. Its protein product is CASSFSGTENNEQFF.

V gene TRBV3-1 combines with J gene TRBJ2-7; possibly TRBD2 for D (6 bases). In germline, CDR1 is LGHDT, CDR2 YNNKEL (reference sequence). Trimming left V 1 base short and J 1 base short, with 14 bases between. The CDR3 is 16 residues long. This chain's CDR3 is CASSQGPAGQSYEQYF. DNA of the CDR3: TGTGCCAGCAGCCAAGGGCCAGCGGGCCAATCCTACGAGCAGTACTTC.

This sequence joins TRBV29-1 and TRBJ2-7; TRBD2 matches 7 bases. The CDR3 spans 15 residues. Germline CDR1 is SQVTM and CDR2 is ANQGSEA. Trimming took 3 bases from V and 6 from J; bases not matched to a gene: 14. In nucleotides, the CDR3 is TGCAGCGTTGATGGGGCTAGCGGAGGAGCGGCCGAGCAGTACTTC. Encoded protein: CSVDGASGGAAEQYF.

Comment on this clonotype: At one boundary the junction diverges from the germline segment, which might be a read error. CDR3 protein: CTSNPTGNELDTQYF. In DNA form, the CDR3 reads TGCACCAGCAATCCGACAGGGAATGAGTTAGATACGCAGTATTTT. This sequence joins TRBV5-1 and TRBJ2-3; 7 bases fit TRBD1. Germline CDR1 and CDR2: SGHRS and YFSETQ. This CDR3 region has 15 residues.

In its sample, this clonotype was seen a few times. The rearrangement links TRBV12-3 or TRBV12-4 to TRBJ1-2, with a tentative D call TRBD1 (5 bases). V lost 6 bases, J lost 5 bases, and 16 bases lay in between. This CDR3 contains 14 residues. The CDR3 DNA reads as TGTGCCAGCAGCCTTGGACGGGGGAGGTATGGCTACACCTTC. Translated, it gives CASSLGRGRYGYTF.

The J gene is TRBJ1-2, the V gene TRBV5-1; maybe TRBD1 (6 bases). The CDR3 contains 14 residues. The V and J ends lost 4 bases and 0 bases respectively, with 10 bases between them. Germline V gives CDR1 SGHRS, CDR2 YFSETQ. CDR3 in DNA: TGCGCCAGCAGCGGGGGGACAACTAACTATGGCTACACCTTC. This gives the protein CASSGGTTNYGYTF.

The CDR3 loop is CASSPWTGGETDTQYF. CDR3 coding DNA: TGTGCCAGCAGTCCGTGGACAGGGGGCGAGACAGATACGCAGTATTTT. V usage is TRBV6-1 and J usage is TRBJ2-3; TRBD1 matches at 11 bases. Germline V lookup: CDR1 MNHNS, CDR2 SASEGT. With V trimmed by 5 bases and J by 3 bases, 7 bases remained unmatched. This CDR3 is 16 amino acids long.

J is TRBJ2-2 and V is TRBV5-6; D may be TRBD1 (5 bases). Trimming took 3 bases from V and 2 from J, leaving 11 bases between them. CDR3 length equals 15 residues. Per the germline V gene, CDR1 is SGHDT and CDR2 is YYEEEE. This CDR3 is CASSSKGVNTGELFF. The DNA for the CDR3 is TGTGCCAGCAGCTCTAAAGGGGTAAACACCGGGGAGCTGTTTTTT.

This clonotype was found a few times. The V call is TRBV10-3, the J call TRBJ2-5, with 8 bases that match TRBD1. The CDR3 extends over 14 amino acids. J lost 5 bases, V lost 3 bases, and 5 bases had no gene match. Germline-derived CDR1 and CDR2 are ENHRY and SYGVKD. CDR3 in amino acids: CAISDLTGDETQYF. Here the CDR3 DNA reads TGTGCCATCAGTGACCTGACAGGGGACGAGACCCAGTACTTC.

CDR3 in DNA: TGTGCCAGCAGTCCCAGGACATCCGACGCGAACACCGGGGAGCTGTTTTTT. The encoded protein is CASSPRTSDANTGELFF. The chain recombines TRBV12-3 or TRBV12-4 with TRBJ2-2; tentative D call: TRBD1 (5 bases). Trimming stripped 5 bases from V and 0 bases from J, with 16 bases between. The CDR3 has 17 residues.

CDR3 nucleotides: TGTGCCAGCAGCATACCAACCGGGACTCGCAGAGATGAGCAGTTCTTC. Translated, it gives CASSIPTGTRRDEQFF. This chain uses TRBV7-9 with TRBJ2-1; possible D gene TRBD2, 6 bases. Germline assignment: CDR1 SEHNR and CDR2 FQNEAQ (reference sequence). Trimming left V 5 bases short and J 8 bases short, with 22 bases between. The CDR3 spans 16 residues.

This chain connects TRBV27 to TRBJ1-6; perhaps TRBD1 as D (5 bases). Germline CDR1 is MNHEY and CDR2 is SMNVEV (reference sequence). The CDR3 totals 14 residues. V was trimmed by 2 bases and J by 10 bases, leaving 12 bases between them. The CDR3 region is CASSLGGSQSPLHF. DNA of the CDR3: TGTGCCAGCAGTTTAGGGGGGAGTCAATCACCCCTCCACTTT.

This clonotype was counted only a few times. The chain has TRBV12-3 or TRBV12-4 and TRBJ2-7, with 9 bases aligning to TRBD1. The CDR3 spans 16 residues. V gave up 2 bases and J gave up 3 bases; unmatched junction bases: 8. The CDR3 coding sequence is TGTGCCAGCAGTTTACCCCCGGGACAGGGTCGCTACGAGCAGTACTTC. Its translation: CASSLPPGQGRYEQYF.

As to this clonotype: At one boundary the junction diverges from the germline segment, which might be a read error. This chain links TRBV5-1 with TRBJ2-1; TRBD1 might be the D (5 bases). The CDR3 extends over 16 amino acids. Germline V gene data show CDR1 as SGHRS and CDR2 as YFSETQ. This CDR3 reads CASSLDGRAGHNEQFF. The DNA for the CDR3 is TGCGCCAGCAGCTTGGACGGTAGGGCAGGGCACAACGAGCAGTTCTTC.

This clonotype was seen only a few times. J is TRBJ1-1 and V is TRBV12-5; D gene uncertain. The CDR3 length is 14 residues. Germline loops: CDR1 LGHNT, CDR2 FRNRAP. Trimming removed 0 bases from V and 1 base from J, with 6 bases in between. CDR3 in amino acids: CASGLVPRNTEAFF. In nucleotides, the CDR3 is TGTGCTAGTGGTTTGGTACCACGGAACACTGAAGCTTTCTTT.

The chain links TRBV12-3 or TRBV12-4 to TRBJ1-1, with D unclear. V lost 7 bases and J 2 bases, leaving 11 bases between the germline ends. The CDR3 totals 13 residues. The CDR3 region is CASNRQPNTEAFF. Here the CDR3 DNA reads TGTGCCAGCAATAGGCAGCCTAACACTGAAGCTTTCTTT.

A few counts support this clonotype. Germline is not matched at one junction end, which may reflect a read error. The CDR3 bases are TGTGCCAGTAGTTACTCGACGGACGGCAGCTCCTACGAGCAGTACTTC. Its protein is CASSYSTDGSSYEQYF. The chain recombines TRBV6-5 with TRBJ2-7; D gene uncertain. Germline CDR1 and CDR2: MNHEY and SVGAGI. This CDR3 has 16 residues.